The clone carrying this T cell receptor beta chain has a handful of counts. The CDR3 contains 12 residues. In germline, CDR1 is DFQATT, CDR2 SNEGSKA (reference sequence). V was pared by 3 bases and J by 7 bases, with 13 bases between. Unique molecular identifiers were incorporated into the prepared TCRbeta library. Each CDR3 protein is one row after TCRdb ran MiXCR on the PCR reads. The sample yields under 450,000 distinct CDR3 sequences, 15% to 20% seen once. This entry comes from a study of T-cell reconstitution after alpha-beta-depleted transplantation in children. The receptor was isolated from a boy under two years old who had a stem cell transplant for Wiskott-Aldrich syndrome, so the T cells may come from the graft donor. This sample comprised PBMCs, mostly from graft donor cells, obtained 360 days after TCRalphabeta/CD19-depleted stem cell transplant. The genes are TRBV20-1 and TRBJ2-7; the D gene is possibly TRBD1 (5 bases). The chain's CDR3 is CSARIGAGEQYF. Here the CDR3 DNA reads TGCAGTGCTAGGATAGGGGCTGGGGAGCAGTACTTC.